This T cell receptor beta chain appears in the sequencing data of a study of T cell repertoires in cytomegalovirus infection. In the study overall: Researchers turned to recently identified HLA-C-restricted CMV epitopes as well as well-studied HLA-B-restricted ones. Both CMV infection and a matching HLA type were indicated by public TCR beta signatures. Findings and caveats of the study: Adding up the frequency of public TCR beta families identified people who carried CMV plus the relevant HLA. HLA-C-restricted CMV-specific TCR beta clonotypes were dominant in the ex vivo response.

For this clonotype: Its antigen is not identified.

The V end was cut by 0 bases, the J end by 6 bases, with 14 bases between. Germline assignment: CDR1 SGHNT and CDR2 YYREEE (reference sequence). There are 15 residues in the CDR3. TCRdb fed the reads into MiXCR, producing one record per CDR3 protein. The sample holds roughly 90,000 distinct CDR3 sequences, 20% to 30% seen once. This TCR was recovered from a human donor in good health (CMV status not recorded). Some clones in this sample may be carry-over from other donors' samples. The source was CD8+ T cells from cultured PBMCs, collected from culture after CMV antigen stimulation. The chain is built from TRBV5-4 and TRBJ2-3; D is perhaps TRBD1 (5 bases). In nucleotides, the CDR3 is TGTGCCAGCAGCTTGGGGTGGGCAACAGGTGATACGCAGTATTTT. Its translation is CASSLGWATGDTQYF.